This is a list of T cell receptor beta chains from one sample in a study of T cell responses to AZD1222 COVID-19 vaccine. Sequencing used immunoSEQ multiplex PCR; TCRdb keeps in-frame clones, though not all of them. The sample has some 82,000 clones, over 80% seen once. Here the sequenced sample was peripheral blood, taken on day 0 of AZD1222 vaccination. The source is an adult in good health. Both conserved end residues are trimmed from each CDR3. The order of the fields is CDR3 length, J gene, V gene, CDR3 protein.

>13|TRBJ2-1|TRBV2
AILGLGFSVGEQF
>14|TRBJ1-1|TRBV21-1
ASSKSVQEMNTEAF
>10|TRBJ2-1|TRBV19
ASRPLLNEQF
>12|TRBJ2-7|TRBV27
ASSSGLVLDEQY
>12|TRBJ1-5|TRBV5-8
ASGSRLGNQPQH
>12|TRBJ1-1|TRBV13
ASSLKTVYTEAF
>12|TRBJ2-7|TRBV10-1
ASSGGISGSEQY
>13|TRBJ1-2|TRBV19
ASTSRVGPNYGYT
>11|TRBJ2-7|TRBV10-3
ATSWGESYEQY
>13|TRBJ2-7|TRBV27
ASSPSGAYSYEQY
>16|TRBJ2-2|TRBV4-2
ASSQEGPGGKNTGELF
>13|TRBJ1-1|TRBV11-2
ASSLTSRENTEAF
>13|TRBJ1-2|TRBV5-1
ASSLPTGRDYGYT
>13|TRBJ2-2|TRBV6-5
ASRSDRGPTGELF
>11|TRBJ1-6|TRBV6-5
ASRRGTDSPLH
>9|TRBJ2-2|TRBV19
ASKNTGELF
>13|TRBJ1-2|TRBV6-6
ASSYRWEGAYGYT
>12|TRBJ2-7|TRBV5-1
ASSLEQGSYEQY
>13|TRBJ1-5|TRBV27
ASSLSSGSNQPQH
>12|TRBJ1-5|TRBV5-1
ASSFEGGNQPQH
>12|TRBJ1-1|TRBV19
ASSIQTMNTEAF
>14|TRBJ2-7|TRBV6-1
ASSARSAGSSYEQY
>9|TRBJ2-7|TRBV12-3/TRBV12-4
ASSLGTEQY
>12|TRBJ1-2|TRBV5-1
ASSREGAGYGYT
>13|TRBJ2-7|TRBV7-6
ASSPTGGPSYEQY
>12|TRBJ1-2|TRBV6-2/TRBV6-3
ASSTSLGRSGYT
>14|TRBJ1-4|TRBV5-1
ASSSGQGARYEKLF
>12|TRBJ2-6|TRBV7-3
ASTRAGGANVLT
>14|TRBJ1-2|TRBV12-5
ASGQQPPGGEYGYT
>13|TRBJ1-2|TRBV2
ASSEWESLVYGYT
>14|TRBJ1-5|TRBV5-6
ASSFRPEYSNQPQH
>11|TRBJ1-3|TRBV25-1
ASSDLSGNTIY
>13|TRBJ2-6|TRBV7-3
ASSLDSSGANVLT
>11|TRBJ1-1|TRBV12-3/TRBV12-4
ASTPWGNTEAF
>12|TRBJ1-1|TRBV6-5
ASRSPGPRPEAF
>14|TRBJ2-1|TRBV11-2
ASSVTRDTHGNEQF